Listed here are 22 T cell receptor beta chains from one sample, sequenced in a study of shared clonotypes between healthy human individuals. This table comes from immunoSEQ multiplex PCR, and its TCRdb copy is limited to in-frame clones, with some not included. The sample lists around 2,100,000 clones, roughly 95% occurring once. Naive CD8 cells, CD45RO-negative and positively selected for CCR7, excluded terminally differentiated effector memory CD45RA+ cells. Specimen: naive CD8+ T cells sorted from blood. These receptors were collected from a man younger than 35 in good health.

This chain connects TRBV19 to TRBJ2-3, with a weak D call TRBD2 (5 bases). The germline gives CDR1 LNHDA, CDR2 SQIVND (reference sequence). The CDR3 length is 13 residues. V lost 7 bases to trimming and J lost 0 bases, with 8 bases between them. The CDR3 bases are TGTGCCAGTAATACGGGGAGCACAGATACGCAGTATTTT. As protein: CASNTGSTDTQYF.

CDR3: CAWTGTGLSGNTIYF. The CDR3 nucleotides are TGTGCCTGGACCGGGACAGGGCTATCTGGAAACACCATATATTTT. The V gene is TRBV30, the J gene TRBJ1-3; TRBD1 aligns across 9 bases. The germline gives CDR1 GTSNPN, CDR2 SVGIG (reference sequence). The CDR3 has 15 amino acids. The junction had 5 bases not matched to a gene; V was cut back by 4 bases and J by 1 base.

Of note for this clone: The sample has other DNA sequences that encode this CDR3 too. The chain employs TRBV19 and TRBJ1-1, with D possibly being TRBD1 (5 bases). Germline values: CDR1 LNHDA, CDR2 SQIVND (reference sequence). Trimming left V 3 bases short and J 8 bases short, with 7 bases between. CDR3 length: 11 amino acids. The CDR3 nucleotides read TGTGCCAGTAGTATCTGGACAGAAGCTTTCTTT. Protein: CASSIWTEAFF.

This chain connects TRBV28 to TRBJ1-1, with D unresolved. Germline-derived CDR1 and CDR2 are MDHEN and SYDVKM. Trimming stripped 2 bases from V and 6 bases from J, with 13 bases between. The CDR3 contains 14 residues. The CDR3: CASSLRTKRAEAFF. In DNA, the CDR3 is TGTGCCAGCAGTTTACGGACCAAAAGGGCTGAAGCTTTCTTT.

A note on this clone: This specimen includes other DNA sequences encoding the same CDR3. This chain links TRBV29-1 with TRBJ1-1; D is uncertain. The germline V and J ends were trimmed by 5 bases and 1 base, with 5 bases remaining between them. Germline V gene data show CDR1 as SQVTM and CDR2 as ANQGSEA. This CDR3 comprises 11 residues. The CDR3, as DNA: TGCAGCGTTAGGTCGAACACTGAAGCTTTCTTT. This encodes CSVRSNTEAFF.

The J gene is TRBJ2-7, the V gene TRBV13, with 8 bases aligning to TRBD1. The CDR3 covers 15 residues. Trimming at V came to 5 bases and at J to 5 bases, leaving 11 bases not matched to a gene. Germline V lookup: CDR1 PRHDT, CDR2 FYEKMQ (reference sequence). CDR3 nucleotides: TGTGCCAGCAGCCCCACAGGGGGGTTGGGGAACGAGCAGTACTTC. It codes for CASSPTGGLGNEQYF.

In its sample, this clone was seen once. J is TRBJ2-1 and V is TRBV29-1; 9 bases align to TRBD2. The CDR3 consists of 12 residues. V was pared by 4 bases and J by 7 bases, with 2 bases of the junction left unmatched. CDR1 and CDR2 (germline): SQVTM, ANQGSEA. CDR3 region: CSVGGLANEQFF. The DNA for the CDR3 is TGCAGCGTTGGTGGACTAGCGAATGAGCAGTTCTTC.

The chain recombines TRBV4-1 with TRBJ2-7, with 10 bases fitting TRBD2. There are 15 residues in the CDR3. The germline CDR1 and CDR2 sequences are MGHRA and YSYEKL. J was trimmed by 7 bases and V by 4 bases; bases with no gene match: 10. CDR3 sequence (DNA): TGCGCCAGCAGCCCTCCAGCTAGCGGGAGCATTGAGCAGTACTTC. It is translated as CASSPPASGSIEQYF.

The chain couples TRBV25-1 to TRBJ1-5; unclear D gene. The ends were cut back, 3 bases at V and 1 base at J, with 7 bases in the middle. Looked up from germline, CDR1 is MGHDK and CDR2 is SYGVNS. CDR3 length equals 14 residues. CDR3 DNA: TGTGCCAGCAGTGATAGATGGAGCAATCAGCCCCAGCATTTT. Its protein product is CASSDRWSNQPQHF.

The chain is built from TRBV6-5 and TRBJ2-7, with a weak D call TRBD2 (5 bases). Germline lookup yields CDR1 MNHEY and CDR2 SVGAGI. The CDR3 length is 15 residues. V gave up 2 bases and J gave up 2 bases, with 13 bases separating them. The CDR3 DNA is TGTGCCAGCAGTTACGGGTTAGGACTGGCCTACGAGCAGTACTTC. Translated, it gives CASSYGLGLAYEQYF.

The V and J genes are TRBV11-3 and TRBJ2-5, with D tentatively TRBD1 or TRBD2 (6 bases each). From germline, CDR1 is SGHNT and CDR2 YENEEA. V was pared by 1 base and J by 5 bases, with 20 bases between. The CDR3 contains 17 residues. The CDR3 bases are TGTGCCAGCAGCTTAGGGTCGGTACAGGGAGGACTGGAGACCCAGTACTTC. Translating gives CASSLGSVQGGLETQYF.

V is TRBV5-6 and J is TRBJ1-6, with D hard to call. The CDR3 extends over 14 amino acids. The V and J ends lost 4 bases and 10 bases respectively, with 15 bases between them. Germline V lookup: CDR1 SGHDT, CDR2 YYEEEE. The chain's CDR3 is CASSLAPSDSPLHF. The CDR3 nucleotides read TGTGCCAGCAGCCTAGCCCCGAGTGACTCACCCCTCCACTTT.

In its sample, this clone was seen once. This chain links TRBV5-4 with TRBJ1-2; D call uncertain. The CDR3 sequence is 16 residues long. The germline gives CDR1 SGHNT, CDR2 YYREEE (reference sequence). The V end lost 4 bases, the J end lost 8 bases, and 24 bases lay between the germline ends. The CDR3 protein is CASSPGSSSSPWGYTF. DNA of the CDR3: TGTGCCAGCAGCCCGGGCTCCTCGTCTAGCCCTTGGGGCTACACCTTC.

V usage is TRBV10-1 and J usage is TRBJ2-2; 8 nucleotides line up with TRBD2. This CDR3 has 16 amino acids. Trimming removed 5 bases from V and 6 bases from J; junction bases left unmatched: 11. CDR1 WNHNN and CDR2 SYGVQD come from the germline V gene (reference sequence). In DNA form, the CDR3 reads TGCGCCAGCAGTCCGACCGGGACTAGTTTCTCCGGGGAGCTGTTTTTT. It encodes CASSPTGTSFSGELFF.

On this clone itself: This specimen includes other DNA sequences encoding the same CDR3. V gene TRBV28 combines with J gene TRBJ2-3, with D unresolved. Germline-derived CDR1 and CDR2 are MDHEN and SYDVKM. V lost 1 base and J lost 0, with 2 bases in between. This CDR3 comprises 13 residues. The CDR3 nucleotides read TGTGCCAGCAGTTTATTAAGCACAGATACGCAGTATTTT. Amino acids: CASSLLSTDTQYF.

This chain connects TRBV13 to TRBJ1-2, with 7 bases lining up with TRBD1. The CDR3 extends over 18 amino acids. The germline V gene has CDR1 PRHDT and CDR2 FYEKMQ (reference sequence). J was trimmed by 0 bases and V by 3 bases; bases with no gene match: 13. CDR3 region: CASSFNGQATQANYGYTF. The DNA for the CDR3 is TGTGCCAGCAGCTTTAATGGACAGGCTACCCAAGCTAACTATGGCTACACCTTC.

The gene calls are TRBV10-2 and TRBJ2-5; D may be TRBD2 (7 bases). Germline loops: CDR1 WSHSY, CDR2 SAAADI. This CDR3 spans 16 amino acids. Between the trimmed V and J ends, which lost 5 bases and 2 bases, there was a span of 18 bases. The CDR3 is CASSRARGGDQETQYF. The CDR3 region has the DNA TGCGCCAGCAGTCGGGCCAGGGGAGGGGATCAAGAGACCCAGTACTTC.

This CDR3 is CASSYSFRDAGELFF. CDR3 DNA: TGTGCCAGCAGTTACTCGTTCAGGGACGCCGGGGAGCTGTTTTTT. The gene calls are TRBV6-6 and TRBJ2-2; D may match TRBD1 or TRBD2 (5 bases each). The CDR3 is 15 residues long. CDR1 and CDR2 from the germline V gene are MNHNY and SVGAGI (reference sequence). The V gene lost 0 bases and the J gene lost 6 bases, with 11 bases spanning the gap.

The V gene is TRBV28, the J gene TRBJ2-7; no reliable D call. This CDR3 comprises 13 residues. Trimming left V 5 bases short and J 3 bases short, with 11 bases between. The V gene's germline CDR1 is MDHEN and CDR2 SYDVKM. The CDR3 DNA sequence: TGTGCCAGCAGTCCCGGACCGTACTACGAGCAGTACTTC. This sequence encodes CASSPGPYYEQYF.

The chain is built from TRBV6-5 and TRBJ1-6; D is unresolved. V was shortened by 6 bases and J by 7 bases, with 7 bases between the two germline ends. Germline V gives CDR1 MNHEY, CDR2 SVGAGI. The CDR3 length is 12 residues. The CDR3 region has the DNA TGTGCCAGCAGCCCCTTAAATTCACCCCTCCACTTT. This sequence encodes CASSPLNSPLHF.

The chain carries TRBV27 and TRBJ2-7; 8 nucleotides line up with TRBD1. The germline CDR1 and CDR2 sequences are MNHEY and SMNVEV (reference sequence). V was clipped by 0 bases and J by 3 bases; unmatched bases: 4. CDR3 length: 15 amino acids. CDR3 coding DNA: TGTGCCAGCAGTTTATCCGGGACAGGTGTCTACGAGCAGTACTTC. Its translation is CASSLSGTGVYEQYF.

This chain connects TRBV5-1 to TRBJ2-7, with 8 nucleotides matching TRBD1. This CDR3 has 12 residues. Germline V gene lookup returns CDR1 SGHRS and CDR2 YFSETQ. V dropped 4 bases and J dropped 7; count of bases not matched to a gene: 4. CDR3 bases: TGCGCCAGCAGCATAGACAGGGGTGAGCAGTACTTC. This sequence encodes CASSIDRGEQYF. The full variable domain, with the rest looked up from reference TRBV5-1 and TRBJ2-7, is KAGVTQTPRYLIKTRGQQVTLSCSPISGHRSVSWYQQTPGQGLQFLFEYFSETQRNKGNFPGRFSGRQFSNSRSEMNVSTLELGDSALYLCASSIDRGEQYFGPGTRLTVT.